This TCR beta chain came from a study of regulatory T cells in long-lasting Graves disease. Findings of the study overall: Fewer public clonotypes were shared by new patients (approximately 1,000) than by persistent patients (approximately 2,700).

Time point meaning: newly diagnosed GD, antithyroid drugs for less than 3 months. TCR sequences were obtained from RNA taken from PBMCs. Combining iRepertoire HTBI primers with Arm-PCR of CDR3 regions, the authors built TCR beta libraries. TCRdb passed the multiplex PCR reads through MiXCR, listing each CDR3 protein once. The sample carries some 250,000 distinct CDR3 sequences, around 19% recorded once. This clonotype was counted at least ten times. Its antigen is unidentified. The data also belong to a second study, concerning T cells in Graves' hyperthyroidism and ophthalmopathy.

Sequences were derived from peripheral blood mononuclear cells (PBMCs), sampled at new diagnosis, from a patient treated with antithyroid drugs. The clonotype originates from a woman younger than 45 with Graves disease.

The CDR3 DNA follows: TGTGCCAGCACCCCCGGCGGGGGGCATGGAGATACGCAGTATTTT. Translating gives CASTPGGGHGDTQYF. The rearrangement uses TRBV11-2 and TRBJ2-3; 8 nucleotides match TRBD2. V shed 7 bases, J shed 5 bases, and the junction held 11 bases outside the gene matches. The CDR3 has 15 amino acids. Germline values: CDR1 SGHAT, CDR2 FQNNGV. Combining the CDR3 with reference TRBV11-2 and TRBJ2-3 gives the whole variable domain EAGVAQSPRYKIIEKRQSVAFWCNPISGHATLYWYQQILGQGPKLLIQFQNNGVVDDSQLPKDRFSAERLKGVDSTLKIQPAKLEDSAVYLCASTPGGGHGDTQYFGPGTRLTVL.